This T cell receptor beta chain was captured by sequencing in a study of shared clonotypes between healthy human individuals. CDR3 length equals 14 residues. The V gene's germline CDR1 is SGDLS and CDR2 YYNGEE. The V gene lost 5 bases and the J gene lost 5 bases, with 15 bases spanning the gap. Naive CD8 isolation took CD45RO-negative cells positively selected for CCR7 and excluded terminally differentiated effector memory CD45RA+ cells. Sorted-subset replicate PCR reactions contained 200 ng DNA, corresponding to around 30,000 T cell genomes. TCRdb keeps only in-frame clones here, not all; method: immunoSEQ multiplex PCR. The sample holds 2 million or so clones, less than 95% seen once.

This receptor was identified in a man younger than 30 in good health. The sequenced sample was naive CD8+ T cells sorted from blood. The chain recombines TRBV9 with TRBJ2-3; D may match TRBD1 or TRBD2 (5 bases each). The DNA for the CDR3 is TGTGCCAGCAGTGGGTCCGGGACGGTAGATACGCAGTATTTT. Encoded protein: CASSGSGTVDTQYF.